This TCR beta chain was sequenced in a study of OX40 agonist ivuxolimab in advanced cancers. On the study more broadly: Partial responses were achieved by three patients: one hepatocellular carcinoma, two cutaneous melanoma. Overall study results and limits: Averaging showed that CD8+ T cells had more expanded clones than CD4+ did.

Sampling times: baseline, cycle 4 day 1, cycle 7 day 1. Assay used: immunoSEQ multiplex PCR; TCRdb lists only in-frame clones, some missing. This sample carries approximately 22,000 clones, 83% of them seen once, and the ten largest clones take over 15%. Germline-derived CDR1 and CDR2 are MNHEY and SMNVEV (reference sequence). The CDR3 contains 13 residues. With 6 bases clipped from V and 6 bases from J, the junction kept 5 bases outside the gene matches. A note on this clone: Its antigen is unknown.

This TCR derives from an adult with an advanced solid tumor such as melanoma, head and neck, liver or kidney cancer. The chain is built from TRBV27 and TRBJ1-2, with 9 bases lining up with TRBD1. Material: CD4+ or CD8+ T cells sorted from blood, obtained in a trial of the OX40 agonist ivuxolimab. The CDR3 region has the DNA TGTGCCAGCAGCCACCGGGACAGGGATGGCTACACCTTC. Protein: CASSHRDRDGYTF.